This TCR beta chain was profiled in a study of cytomegalovirus exposure and HLA in healthy donors. CDR3 length equals 13 residues. V dropped 3 bases and J dropped 9; count of bases not matched to a gene: 6. The V gene's germline CDR1 is SGHRS and CDR2 YFSETQ. Researchers ran the PCR with 60 Vbeta and 13 Jbeta primers. The data were produced by immunoSEQ multiplex PCR, yet TCRdb's version contains in-frame clones alone and is incomplete. The table includes under 250,000 clones, 81% detected once. Sequencing input: PBMCs. This clonotype was sampled from a woman in her fifties or sixties in good health and CMV-seropositive. The chain carries TRBV5-1 and TRBJ1-2; 9 bases fit TRBD1. In DNA, the CDR3 is TGCGCCAGCAGCTCGGGACAGGGATTTAGCTACACCTTC. Protein product: CASSSGQGFSYTF.